Listed here is a single T cell receptor beta chain. The data belong to a study of blood T cell repertoires in COVID-19. Across the whole study: The cDNA or gDNA used as material had been derived from T cells, B-cell-depleted T cells, or PBMCs.

Those enrolled in Seattle joined during active infection and were followed longitudinally afterward. V shed 4 bases, J shed 5 bases, and the junction held 6 bases outside the gene matches. Germline-derived CDR1 and CDR2 are SGHDT and YYEEEE. The CDR3 loop spans 15 amino acids. Source study methods: Amplifying reference gene primers gave estimates of nucleated cell counts. TCRdb's copy holds only in-frame clones and misses some; the assay was immunoSEQ multiplex PCR. V and J calls and clone size are given by that table; D and trimming were obtained from the DNA. The sample gives about 130,000 clones, over 85% of which show up once; 4.6% is in the top ten.

The sequenced material came from peripheral blood. This rearrangement joins TRBV5-6 to TRBJ1-5; 10 bases agree with TRBD1. The TCR was taken from a man aged 55 to 70 with COVID-19, enrolled during active disease. Here the CDR3 DNA reads TGTGCCAGCAGCCCGGGACAGGGGCACCATCAGCCCCAGCATTTT. Protein: CASSPGQGHHQPQHF. Drawing the rest from reference TRBV5-6 and TRBJ1-5, the complete variable domain is DAGVTQSPTHLIKTRGQQVTLRCSPKSGHDTVSWYQQALGQGPQFIFQYYEEEERQRGNFPDRFSGHQFPNYSSELNVNALLLGDSALYLCASSPGQGHHQPQHFGDGTRLSIL.